The present T cell receptor (beta chain) was sequenced within a study of OX40 agonist ivuxolimab in advanced cancers. Study overall: Ivuxolimab is a fully human IgG2 antibody that activates OX40 (CD134). Partial response was recorded in three patients: one hepatocellular carcinoma and two cutaneous melanoma cases. Findings and limits, study-wide: There was clonal expansion of CD4+ and CD8+ blood T cells by week 6 at 0.1 to 3.0 mg/kg. The investigators did not determine what antigen specificity the expanded peripheral T cells had.

About this clone itself: Its specificity is unknown.

Sequenced by immunoSEQ multiplex PCR; TCRdb stores in-frame clones only, minus some. The table has more than 45,000 clones, around 84% seen once; the top ten hold approximately 5%. CDR3 length equals 13 residues. After removal of 5 bases from V and 4 bases from J, the junction contained 3 bases not matched to a gene. CDR1 is LNHNV, CDR2 YYDKDF, per germline (reference sequence). The sequence came from an adult with an advanced solid tumor such as melanoma, head and neck, liver or kidney cancer. This material consisted of CD4+ or CD8+ T cells sorted from blood, taken in a trial of the OX40 agonist ivuxolimab. This chain links TRBV15 with TRBJ1-1; 8 nucleotides match TRBD1. The CDR3 DNA reads TGTGCCACCAGCGGAACAGGGGGCACTGAAGCTTTCTTT. Translated, it gives CATSGTGGTEAFF. The full variable domain, its missing parts supplied by reference TRBV15 and TRBJ1-1, is DAMVIQNPRYQVTQFGKPVTLSCSQTLNHNVMYWYQQKSSQAPKLLFHYYDKDFNNEADTPDNFQSRRPNTSFCFLDIRSPGLGDTAMYLCATSGTGGTEAFFGQGTRLTVV.